This TCR beta chain came from a study of T cell responses to AZD1222 COVID-19 vaccine (dated by TCRdb to the early 2020s). For the wider study: TCR sequencing covered roughly 230 trial participants: 200 to 210 given two doses of AZD1222 and about 26 given two doses of MenACWY control vaccine. Enrollment into the trials was organized by age into subgroups of 18-55, 56-69 and 70-plus years, and those subgroups contained around 150, 28 and 57 TCR-sequenced participants, respectively. Broad study findings and their caveats: CD4 TCRs associated with the vaccine covered the entire spike protein, and the dominant responses were in regions 160-218 and 743-854. No day 14 peak-response samples were available, so repertoires were characterized only after the peak T cell response. A significant rise in spike-specific TCR breadth and depth was observed after two AZD1222 doses relative to day 0 and relative to MenACWY recipients. The 56-69-year group was small, and its depth increase did not reach significance, likely because of low power. Reportedly, close to half of the unique spike-specific TCRs recognized epitopes lying outside the regions that are mutated in the B.1.351 and B.1.1.7 variants. Conclusions about previously exposed vaccinees were limited because only a handful of AZD1222 recipients were SARS-CoV-2 seropositive at baseline. Participants were mostly white British, with more females than males. The authors suggested clonal diversity may have been underestimated.

The CDR3 regions of human TCRbeta chains were subjected to immunosequencing. Regarding the original processing steps: Repertoire TCRs were matched against a reference library of SARS-CoV-2-specific TCRs generated with the MIRA antigen-specificity platform. Breadth meant the fraction of unique TCRs that were SARS-CoV-2-associated, whereas depth meant the fraction of total T cells that were SARS-CoV-2-associated. Using the MIRA data, every spike-specific TCR was mapped to the spike region that the TCR reacted to and assigned to either a CD4 or a CD8 class. Log10-transformed breadth and depth values were compared by one-way ANOVA with Sidak's multiple comparisons tests. This is the immuneACCESS table as TCRdb keeps it, with only in-frame sequences that have V and J called. A part of the clones is gone; compared with another copy, unresolved V genes explain less than half, and the rest is unexplained. That table is the source of V, J and clone size, and D and trimming were worked out from the DNA. The sample table lists about 180,000 clones, 80% to 90% of them with a count of one. The top ten constitute around 10% of the sample.

The CDR3 spans 16 residues, from the cysteine through the phenylalanine. Only the CDR3 DNA stays, 48 bases, in frame from base 1. As concerns this clone: It lacks a known antigen. Per-base qualities were not stored, and no clone one base away is much larger.

Reading the label with the study, this specimen's time point is: about 28 days (+/-7) after the second vaccine dose. AZD1222 recipients with second doses at about 4 weeks or about 12 weeks were pooled, because spike-specific TCR depth and breadth did not differ between schedules. Vaccinee samples were obtained from the UK trials COV001 and COV002, which included a single-blind randomized controlled phase 2/3 trial of AZD1222 (ChAdOx1 nCoV-19) in healthy adults. For TCRbeta chain sequencing, PBMC samples were collected from trial participants at day 0 and at day 28 after the second dose. The V gene is TRBV21-1 and the J gene is TRBJ2-7; no DNA check was done on the table's D call, TRBD2. TRBV21-1 is listed as a pseudogene. The receptor's source is an adult who received the AZD1222 COVID-19 vaccine. Sequenced material: peripheral blood, taken 28 days after the second AZD1222 dose. CDR3 protein: CASSKACGGGLNEQYF. The DNA sequence is given as TGTGCCAGCAGCAAAGCCTGCGGGGGAGGACTGAACGAGCAGTACTTC.